Presented here are 11 T cell receptor beta chains from one specimen sequenced in a study of OX40 agonist ivuxolimab in advanced cancers. Sequencing used immunoSEQ multiplex PCR; TCRdb keeps in-frame clones, though not all of them. The repertoire holds 75,000 to 100,000 clones, with 65% to 90% as singletons. The sample here was CD4+ or CD8+ T cells sorted from blood, taken in a trial of the OX40 agonist ivuxolimab. These receptors all come from an adult with an advanced solid tumor such as melanoma, head and neck, liver or kidney cancer.

This chain joins TRBV5-6 and TRBJ2-3; no clear D gene. Germline V gene sequence: CDR1 SGHDT, CDR2 YYEEEE. Trimming took 4 bases from V and 2 from J, leaving 8 bases between them. This CDR3 is built from 13 residues. CDR3 protein: CASSPTVTDTQYF. CDR3 coding DNA: TGTGCCAGCAGCCCCACGGTCACAGATACGCAGTATTTT.

This chain joins TRBV4-1 and TRBJ2-1, with TRBD1 identical over 8 bases. J gave up 2 bases and V 3 bases, and 6 bases lay outside the gene matches. Germline V gene sequence: CDR1 MGHRA, CDR2 YSYEKL. CDR3 size: 16 residues. The CDR3, as DNA: TGCGCCAGCAGCCATACCGGGACAGGTACCTACAATGAGCAGTTCTTC. Translated: CASSHTGTGTYNEQFF.

The chain combines TRBV5-1 with TRBJ2-2; the D is unclear. The V gene lost 2 bases and the J gene lost 2 bases, with 7 bases spanning the gap. The CDR3 is 14 amino acids. The germline gives CDR1 SGHRS, CDR2 YFSETQ. In DNA form, the CDR3 reads TGCGCCAGCAGCTTCCTGGTAAACACCGGGGAGCTGTTTTTT. It translates to CASSFLVNTGELFF.

The V gene is TRBV11-2, the J gene TRBJ2-7; TRBD2 agrees at 8 bases. The junction had 9 bases not matched to a gene; V was cut back by 0 bases and J by 2 bases. The CDR3 consists of 17 residues. Germline V gives CDR1 SGHAT, CDR2 FQNNGV. The CDR3 bases are TGTGCCAGCAGCTTAGATCTGGGGGTAGCGGGAACCTACGAGCAGTACTTC. This encodes CASSLDLGVAGTYEQYF.

This sequence joins TRBV29-1 and TRBJ1-1, with D uncertain. Germline values: CDR1 SQVTM, CDR2 ANQGSEA. This CDR3 spans 12 amino acids. The V and J ends lost 5 bases and 1 base respectively, with 8 bases between them. CDR3 protein: CSVRAGNTEAFF. In DNA, the CDR3 is TGCAGCGTTAGGGCAGGGAACACTGAAGCTTTCTTT. The whole variable domain, remainder taken from reference TRBV29-1 and TRBJ1-1, is SAVISQKPSRDICQRGTSLTIQCQVDSQVTMMFWYRQQPGQSLTLIATANQGSEATYESGFVIDKFPISRPNLTFSTLTVSNMSPEDSSIYLCSVRAGNTEAFFGQGTRLTVV.

The V gene is TRBV6-6, the J gene TRBJ1-2, with D possibly matching TRBD1 (5 bases). This CDR3 is built from 16 residues. Germline assignment: CDR1 MNHNY and CDR2 SVGAGI (reference sequence). V was pared by 4 bases and J by 0 bases, with 15 bases between. This CDR3 reads CASSFSDTISNYGYTF. The DNA for the CDR3 is TGTGCCAGCAGTTTCTCGGACACGATATCTAACTATGGCTACACCTTC.

J is TRBJ2-3 and V is TRBV4-1; no firm D call. CDR1 is MGHRA, CDR2 YSYEKL, per germline. The CDR3 totals 17 residues. V lost 0 bases to trimming and J lost 2 bases, with 15 bases between them. Here the CDR3 reads CASSQDGFGRNTDTQYF. CDR3 nucleotide sequence: TGCGCCAGCAGCCAAGACGGATTTGGGCGGAACACAGATACGCAGTATTTT.

V and J are TRBV20-1 and TRBJ1-2; no firm D call. Germline CDR1 and CDR2: DFQATT and SNEGSKA (reference sequence). The CDR3 length is 11 residues. Trimming took off 3 bases at V and 8 bases at J, with 10 bases between the two ends. The CDR3 reads CSARSLWGYTF. The CDR3 DNA reads TGCAGTGCTAGGAGTCTGTGGGGCTACACCTTC.

The chain links TRBV11-3 to TRBJ2-5; D not certain. This CDR3 region has 13 residues. The V and J ends lost 0 bases and 7 bases respectively, with 9 bases between them. Germline assignment: CDR1 SGHNT and CDR2 YENEEA. The CDR3 protein is CASSLDDGATQYF. The CDR3 bases are TGTGCCAGCAGCTTAGATGATGGTGCGACCCAGTACTTC. The whole variable domain, remainder taken from reference TRBV11-3 and TRBJ2-5, is EAGVVQSPRYKIIEKKQPVAFWCNPISGHNTLYWYLQNLGQGPELLIRYENEEAVDDSQLPKDRFSAERLKGVDSTLKIQPAELGDSAVYLCASSLDDGATQYFGPGTRLLVL.

This rearrangement joins TRBV5-1 to TRBJ2-7; possible D gene TRBD1, 6 bases. The germline CDR1 and CDR2 sequences are SGHRS and YFSETQ. Trimming stripped 4 bases from V and 4 bases from J, with 15 bases between. CDR3 length equals 14 residues. CDR3 amino acids: CASSGTRGSYEQYF. In nucleotides, the CDR3 is TGCGCCAGCAGCGGCACGAGGGGGTCGTACGAGCAGTACTTC.

The rearrangement uses TRBV5-1 and TRBJ2-5, with D perhaps TRBD2 (5 bases). The CDR3 covers 14 residues. V was trimmed by 5 bases and J by 0 bases, leaving 11 bases between them. Germline CDR1 SGHRS, CDR2 YFSETQ. CDR3 region: CASRTGVYQETQYF. CDR3 bases: TGCGCCAGCAGAACCGGGGTGTACCAAGAGACCCAGTACTTC.